This T cell receptor beta chain was sequenced for a study of blood T cell repertoires in COVID-19. Germline CDR1 and CDR2: SNHLY and FYNNEI. The length of the CDR3 is 14 residues. V shed 4 bases, J shed 4 bases, and the junction held 1 base outside the gene matches. Here immunoSEQ multiplex PCR was the method, and the copy in TCRdb shows in-frame clones only, minus some. The sample contains 270,000 or so clones, about 89% of which appear only once. Material for sequencing was peripheral blood. The rearrangement links TRBV2 to TRBJ2-3; 11 nucleotides match TRBD1. The receptor was derived from a man in his forties or fifties with acute or convalescent COVID-19. The CDR3 spells CASSGTGGADTQYF. The CDR3 DNA reads TGTGCCAGCAGTGGGACAGGGGGCGCAGATACGCAGTATTTT.